These 27 T cell receptor beta chains originate from one sample sequenced in a study of human T cells and chemical hapten exposure. This sample's time point: patch test 1, 2 weeks after DPC sensitization. The treatment here: therapeutic diphenylcyclopropenone sensitization with weekly scalp DPC. TCRdb re-called the RACE reads with MiXCR, one entry per CDR3 protein. The data hold around 380,000 distinct CDR3 sequences, with 4.8% observed a single time. The sequencing here drew on whole blood, taken in connection with sensitization to the hapten diphenylcyclopropenone (DPC). These receptors all come from a woman in her forties or fifties with alopecia areata. Some clones in this sample may be carry-over from other donors' samples.

A note on this clonotype: A much larger clonotype is one base distant, so this may be a read error. The chain carries TRBV9 and TRBJ2-3; 9 bases line up with TRBD2. The V segment lost 0 bases and the J segment 1 base; nucleotides outside the gene matches: 0. This CDR3 region has 15 residues. Germline CDR1 and CDR2: SGDLS and YYNGEE. Here the CDR3 reads CASSVGLAGTDTQYF. The CDR3, as DNA: TGTGCCAGCAGCGTAGGACTAGCGGGCACAGATACGCAGTATTTT.

The V and J genes are TRBV5-4 and TRBJ1-6; TRBD1 matches 10 bases. The CDR3 has 18 residues. Trimming removed 0 bases from V and 8 bases from J; junction bases left unmatched: 11. Germline-derived CDR1 and CDR2 are SGHNT and YYREEE (reference sequence). The CDR3 region has the DNA TGTGCCAGCAGCTTGGGGCCTTCCGGGACAGGGGTAGATTCACCCCTCCACTTT. Translating gives CASSLGPSGTGVDSPLHF.

There are a few counts of this clonotype. This chain connects TRBV28 to TRBJ2-1; no definite D call. Trimming left V 2 bases short and J 0 bases short, with 11 bases between. The CDR3 has 16 residues. CDR1 MDHEN and CDR2 SYDVKM come from the germline V gene. The CDR3 reads CASSLPAWSSYNEQFF. As DNA, the CDR3 is TGTGCCAGCAGTTTACCGGCCTGGAGCTCCTACAATGAGCAGTTCTTC.

This chain connects TRBV24-1 to TRBJ2-1; TRBD1 matches at 10 bases. In germline, CDR1 is KGHDR, CDR2 SFDVKD. V dropped 8 bases and J dropped 11; count of bases not matched to a gene: 14. This CDR3 has 15 residues. The CDR3 region has the DNA TGTGCCACCACCGAGACAGGGGGCGGCGGGTACAAGCAGTTCTTC. As protein: CATTETGGGGYKQFF.

The chain has TRBV20-1 and TRBJ2-3; 11 bases match TRBD2. Unmatched junction bases numbered 8, after V lost 7 bases and J lost 2 bases. Germline loops: CDR1 DFQATT, CDR2 SNEGSKA (reference sequence). This CDR3 is built from 15 residues. The CDR3 loop reads CSVTSGGTITDTQYF. The CDR3 DNA reads TGCAGTGTTACTAGCGGGGGAACCATCACAGATACGCAGTATTTT.

This clonotype was found a few times. This chain connects TRBV29-1 to TRBJ1-5; no reliable D call. Germline assignment: CDR1 SQVTM and CDR2 ANQGSEA. Trimming cost V 6 bases and J 3 bases, with 15 bases left between them. The CDR3 length is 14 residues. The CDR3 region has the DNA TGCAGCGTGGAGACCGGGAGTTCCAATCAGCCCCAGCATTTT. Protein: CSVETGSSNQPQHF.

Only a few counts were recorded for this clonotype. V and J are TRBV7-9 and TRBJ1-1; 8 bases map to TRBD1. The germline gives CDR1 SEHNR, CDR2 FQNEAQ (reference sequence). The CDR3 runs 14 residues. The J segment lost 6 bases and the V segment lost 5 bases, leaving 8 bases of the junction unmatched. CDR3 sequence: CASSPRTGRPEAFF. In DNA form, the CDR3 reads TGTGCCAGCAGCCCTAGGACAGGGCGGCCTGAAGCTTTCTTT.

At least ten counts were recorded for this clonotype. The chain joins TRBV20-1 to TRBJ1-1; D is perhaps TRBD1 (6 bases). Trimming removed 3 bases from V and 0 bases from J, with 8 bases in between. In germline, CDR1 is DFQATT, CDR2 SNEGSKA (reference sequence). The CDR3 covers 13 residues. Here the CDR3 reads CSARGDMNTEAFF. The CDR3 DNA reads TGCAGTGCTAGGGGGGACATGAACACTGAAGCTTTCTTT.

The chain has TRBV24-1 and TRBJ2-3; 11 nucleotides line up with TRBD2. V shed 3 bases, J shed 4 bases, and the junction held 5 bases outside the gene matches. The CDR3 covers 16 residues. CDR1 KGHDR and CDR2 SFDVKD come from the germline V gene. The CDR3: CATSDPTSGVADTQYF. The CDR3 region has the DNA TGTGCCACCAGTGATCCGACTAGCGGGGTGGCAGATACGCAGTATTTT.

There are many counts of this clonotype. This chain connects TRBV4-1 to TRBJ1-1; D is uncertain. Germline values: CDR1 MGHRA, CDR2 YSYEKL. With 1 base removed from V and 6 bases from J, the gap between germline ends came to 15 bases. This CDR3 is built from 15 residues. CDR3 protein: CASSQGKDLGAEAFF. The CDR3 nucleotides are TGCGCCAGCAGCCAAGGCAAGGATCTTGGGGCTGAAGCTTTCTTT.

This clonotype was recorded at least ten times. The V call is TRBV13, the J call TRBJ2-1; D not resolved. CDR3 size: 12 residues. Germline V lookup: CDR1 PRHDT, CDR2 FYEKMQ (reference sequence). V lost 5 bases and J 5 bases, leaving 7 bases between the germline ends. CDR3 sequence reads: CASSPPDNEQFF. In DNA, the CDR3 is TGTGCCAGCAGCCCCCCGGACAATGAGCAGTTCTTC.

This clonotype was observed many times. The V gene is TRBV12-3 or TRBV12-4, the J gene TRBJ1-2; 7 bases agree with TRBD1. The CDR3 extends over 13 amino acids. V was clipped by 3 bases and J by 8 bases; unmatched bases: 6. CDR3 coding DNA: TGTGCCAGCAGTTTGCGACAGGGAGGCGGCTACACCTTC. This codes for CASSLRQGGGYTF.

The V call is TRBV27, the J call TRBJ1-5, with 8 nucleotides matching TRBD1. This CDR3 contains 14 residues. Trimming removed 5 bases from V and 6 bases from J; junction bases left unmatched: 6. The germline CDR1 and CDR2 sequences are MNHEY and SMNVEV (reference sequence). CDR3 loop: CASSAYRGGQPQHF. CDR3 nucleotide sequence: TGTGCCAGCAGTGCCTACAGGGGGGGTCAGCCCCAGCATTTT.

This clonotype was found a few times. This sequence joins TRBV6-6 and TRBJ2-3; D might be TRBD2 (6 bases). This CDR3 contains 15 residues. CDR1 MNHNY and CDR2 SVGAGI come from the germline V gene (reference sequence). The V gene lost 0 bases and the J gene lost 0 bases, with 7 bases spanning the gap. DNA for the CDR3: TGTGCCAGCAGTTACTCCGGGACTAGCACAGATACGCAGTATTTT. Amino acid sequence: CASSYSGTSTDTQYF.

This clonotype occurred many times. The CDR3 spells CASRESQVHYNEQFF. The CDR3 DNA follows: TGTGCCAGCAGGGAATCTCAGGTGCACTACAATGAGCAGTTCTTC. The V gene is TRBV12-3 or TRBV12-4, the J gene TRBJ2-1; D is unresolved. Trimming pared 6 bases from V and 3 bases from J, leaving 15 bases between. There are 15 residues in the CDR3.

In this sample, this clonotype turned up many times. The V call is TRBV27, the J call TRBJ1-5; D is perhaps TRBD1 (6 bases). The CDR3 totals 14 residues. V was trimmed by 5 bases and J by 7 bases, leaving 15 bases between them. Per germline, CDR1 MNHEY and CDR2 SMNVEV (reference sequence). CDR3 residues: CASSLVGASQPQHF. The CDR3 DNA sequence: TGTGCCAGCAGTCTGGTGGGGGCGTCGCAGCCCCAGCATTTT.

V usage is TRBV10-3 and J usage is TRBJ2-1, with D perhaps assigned TRBD1 or TRBD2 (5 bases each). This CDR3 is built from 11 residues. Germline V lookup: CDR1 ENHRY, CDR2 SYGVKD. V lost 10 bases and J 7 bases, leaving 11 bases between the germline ends. CDR3 sequence (DNA): TGTGCCACGGGGCTCTGGAATGAGCAGTTCTTC. Translation: CATGLWNEQFF.

The table lists this clonotype with many counts. The chain is built from TRBV27 and TRBJ2-1, with 7 bases aligning to TRBD2. V lost 3 bases to trimming and J lost 8 bases; unmatched junction nucleotides: 10. The CDR3 loop spans 15 amino acids. CDR1 MNHEY and CDR2 SMNVEV come from the germline V gene (reference sequence). The CDR3 DNA reads TGTGCCAGCAGTTTGGGGGGGAGGGCCCTGTATGAGCAGTTCTTC. This gives the protein CASSLGGRALYEQFF.

The chain joins TRBV5-5 to TRBJ2-7; 10 nucleotides align to TRBD1. CDR1 and CDR2 (germline): SGHKS, YYEKEE (reference sequence). Germline trimming cut 4 bases from V and 3 bases from J; bases unmatched to any gene: 10. The CDR3 loop spans 16 amino acids. As DNA, the CDR3 is TGTGCCAGCAGCCAGGACATGGGACAGGGGTTCTACGAGCAGTACTTC. Protein product: CASSQDMGQGFYEQYF.

The V and J genes are TRBV6-6 and TRBJ2-6; D might be TRBD2 (5 bases). The CDR3 totals 14 residues. Germline V gene data show CDR1 as MNHNY and CDR2 as SVGAGI (reference sequence). The V gene lost 10 bases and the J gene lost 0 bases, with 10 bases spanning the gap. The CDR3 nucleotides are TGTGCCACCGAGGGAGTCTCTGGGGCCAACGTCCTGACTTTC. Amino acid sequence: CATEGVSGANVLTF.

A note on this clonotype: A read error may be the cause here, since a much bigger clone is one base away. In this CDR3 the conserved last residue, phenylalanine or tryptophan, is missing, so a read error is likely. The rearrangement uses TRBV27 and TRBJ1-5; D not certain. Germline assignment: CDR1 MNHEY and CDR2 SMNVEV (reference sequence). CDR3 length: 13 amino acids. V lost 6 bases and J lost 3, with 9 bases in between. The CDR3 DNA reads as TGTGCCAGCAGGGACGGAGTCAATCAGCCCCAGCATCTT. It translates to CASRDGVNQPQHL.

The table lists this clonotype with many counts. The rearrangement uses TRBV4-1 and TRBJ2-7, with 10 nucleotides matching TRBD2. J was trimmed by 1 base and V by 0 bases; bases with no gene match: 3. The CDR3 has 16 amino acids. Looked up from germline, CDR1 is MGHRA and CDR2 is YSYEKL. The CDR3 sequence: CASSQDIAGGSYEQYF. DNA for the CDR3: TGCGCCAGCAGCCAAGATATAGCGGGAGGATCCTACGAGCAGTACTTC.

This clonotype was detected once. Being one base from a much bigger clone, this may be a read error. CDR3 DNA sequence: TGTGACAGCAGCTTAGTCCGGACAGGGCCCGATCAGCCCCAGCATTTT. Translation: CDSSLVRTGPDQPQHF. The rearrangement uses TRBV7-2 and TRBJ1-5; 8 bases match TRBD1. The length of the CDR3 is 16 residues. Germline CDR1 SGHTA, CDR2 FQGNSA.

This clonotype was seen at least ten times. V and J are TRBV20-1 and TRBJ2-1; TRBD2 agrees at 11 bases. Germline CDR1 DFQATT, CDR2 SNEGSKA (reference sequence). J was trimmed by 3 bases and V by 0 bases; bases with no gene match: 7. The CDR3 is made up of 17 amino acids. The CDR3 sequence: CSARDSRTSGFYNEQFF. Written as DNA, the CDR3 is TGCAGTGCTAGAGACTCGAGGACTAGCGGGTTCTACAATGAGCAGTTCTTC.

This clonotype occurred many times. The chain combines TRBV12-3 or TRBV12-4 with TRBJ2-7, with 8 nucleotides matching TRBD1. CDR3 length: 16 residues. Trimming took 4 bases from V and 2 from J; bases not matched to a gene: 10. The CDR3 here is CASSSGTGVQTYEQYF. CDR3 nucleotides: TGTGCCAGCAGTTCCGGGACAGGTGTACAGACCTACGAGCAGTACTTC.

In its sample, this clonotype was seen many times. This chain uses TRBV6-2 or TRBV6-3 with TRBJ2-7; no clear D gene. The length of the CDR3 is 12 residues. Germline CDR1 MNHEY, CDR2 SVGEGT. Deletions cut 4 bases from V and 3 bases from J, with 7 bases between. CDR3 coding DNA: TGTGCCAGCAGTTTGGACGTCTACGAGCAGTACTTC. Its protein product is CASSLDVYEQYF.

This clonotype was picked up many times. The rearrangement joins TRBV12-3 or TRBV12-4 to TRBJ2-2; D is unresolved. This CDR3 contains 13 residues. Trimming cost V 2 bases and J 5 bases, with 6 bases left between them. CDR3 protein: CASSLRRTGELFF. In DNA form, the CDR3 reads TGTGCCAGCAGTTTACGCAGGACCGGGGAGCTGTTTTTT.